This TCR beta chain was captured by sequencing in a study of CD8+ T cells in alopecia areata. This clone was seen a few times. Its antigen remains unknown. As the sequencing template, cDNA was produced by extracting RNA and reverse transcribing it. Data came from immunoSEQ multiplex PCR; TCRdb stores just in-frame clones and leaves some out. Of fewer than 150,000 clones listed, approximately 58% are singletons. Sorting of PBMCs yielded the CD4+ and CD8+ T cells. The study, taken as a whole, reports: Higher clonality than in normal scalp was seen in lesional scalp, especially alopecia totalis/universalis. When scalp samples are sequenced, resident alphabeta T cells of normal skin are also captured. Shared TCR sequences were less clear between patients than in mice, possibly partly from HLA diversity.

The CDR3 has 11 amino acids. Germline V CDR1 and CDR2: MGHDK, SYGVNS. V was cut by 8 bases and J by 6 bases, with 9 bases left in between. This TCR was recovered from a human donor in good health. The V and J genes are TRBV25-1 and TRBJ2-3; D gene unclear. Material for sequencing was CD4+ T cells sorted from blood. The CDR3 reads CASRVTDTQYF. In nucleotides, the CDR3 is TGTGCCAGCCGTGTGACGGATACGCAGTATTTT. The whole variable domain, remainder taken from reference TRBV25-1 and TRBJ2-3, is EADIYQTPRYLVIGTGKKITLECSQTMGHDKMYWYQQDPGMELHLIHYSYGVNSTEKGDLSSESTVSRIRTEHFPLTLESARPSHTSQYLCASRVTDTQYFGPGTRLTVL.